This is a list of T cell receptor beta chains from one sample in a study of cytomegalovirus exposure and HLA in healthy donors. Libraries were prepared by immunoSEQ multiplex PCR; TCRdb keeps only in-frame clonotypes and omits some of them. The table lists over 200,000 clones, roughly 80% of them singletons, with 4.5% to 6% in the top ten. Sequenced: PBMCs. Receptors were obtained from a woman under 30 in good health and CMV-seronegative. CDR3s include the opening cysteine and the closing phenylalanine or tryptophan.

J: TRBJ2-5
V: TRBV5-1
CDR3: CASSLEGTSGETQYF

J: TRBJ1-6
V: TRBV25-1
CDR3: CASSDGQLYNSPLHF

J: TRBJ1-5
V: TRBV11-2
CDR3: CASSLDGYSNQPQHF

J: TRBJ1-4
V: TRBV5-6
CDR3: CASSSTRGYRGATNEKLFF

J: TRBJ1-1
V: TRBV9
CDR3: CASSPRPNTEAFF

J: TRBJ1-2
V: TRBV7-8
CDR3: CASSTTGTYGYTF

J: TRBJ2-1
V: TRBV6-1
CDR3: CASRTLAGVSYEQFF

J: TRBJ1-2
V: TRBV2
CDR3: CASSGEDIYYGYTF

J: TRBJ2-7
V: TRBV5-6
CDR3: CASSGRQGFLYEQYF

J: TRBJ1-1
V: TRBV6-6
CDR3: CASRGRNTEAFF

J: TRBJ2-3
V: TRBV15
CDR3: CATSRDGPGADTQYF

J: TRBJ2-1
V: TRBV7-9
CDR3: CASSPLGGSAYNEQFF

J: TRBJ2-1
V: TRBV29-1
CDR3: CSAARGSYNEQFF

J: TRBJ1-5
V: TRBV30
CDR3: CAWRGPGINQPQHF

J: TRBJ1-1
V: TRBV7-8
CDR3: CASSLVGGVGSGAFF

J: TRBJ2-7
V: TRBV6-1
CDR3: CASSERGPYEQYF

J: TRBJ2-2
V: TRBV6-1
CDR3: CASRQGADGELFF

J: TRBJ1-4
V: TRBV15
CDR3: CATSRDRGNEKLFF

J: TRBJ2-3
V: TRBV28
CDR3: CACGDTQYF

J: TRBJ1-2
V: TRBV25-1
CDR3: CASSDLGAGGYTF

J: TRBJ2-7
V: TRBV6-1
CDR3: CASSPTVDTYEQYF

J: TRBJ2-5
V: TRBV27
CDR3: CASSLVAGGRETQYF

J: TRBJ2-7
V: TRBV5-1
CDR3: CASSSSAGGPDEQYF